A single sample gave rise to the 28 T cell receptor beta chains below, sequenced in a study of T cell changes during pregnancy in multiple sclerosis. Generated by immunoSEQ multiplex PCR, the TCRdb table keeps only in-frame clones and is missing some. Of tens of thousands of clones listed, around 89% are singletons. Source: peripheral blood, taken in the first trimester of pregnancy. These receptors were collected from a female donor in good health, enrolled as a control in a pregnancy study.

This chain connects TRBV7-8 to TRBJ1-5; 7 bases fit TRBD1. The CDR3 consists of 15 residues. Germline CDR1 SGHVS, CDR2 FQNEAQ. V was clipped by 3 bases and J by 7 bases; unmatched bases: 9. Here the CDR3 reads CASSFPGGGGQPQHF. Written as DNA, the CDR3 is TGTGCCAGCAGCTTCCCCGGAGGGGGCGGACAGCCCCAGCATTTT.

The sample holds a few counts of this clone. The genes are TRBV14 and TRBJ1-5; D ambiguous. V was clipped by 4 bases and J by 7 bases, with 5 bases between them. The V gene's germline CDR1 is SGHDN and CDR2 FVKESK. The CDR3 is 11 residues long. The chain's CDR3 is CASSPQQPQHF. In DNA, the CDR3 is TGTGCCAGCAGCCCCCAACAGCCCCAGCATTTT.

V is TRBV12-1 and J is TRBJ2-3; the table's D call, TRBD1, was not checked against the DNA. TRBV12-1 is flagged as a pseudogene. This CDR3 comprises 12 residues. The CDR3 protein is CASSPKGDTQYF. CDR3 DNA sequence: TGTGCCAGCAGCCCTAAGGGGGATACGCAGTATTTT.

The rearrangement links TRBV23-1 to TRBJ2-2; 9 positions agree with TRBD1. TRBV23-1 is an ORF for which the function is uncertain. J gave up 2 bases and V 1 base, and 2 bases lay outside the gene matches. CDR3 size: 16 residues. The CDR3 bases are TGCGCCAGCAGTCAATGGGACAGGGCAAACACCGGGGAGCTGTTTTTT. It specifies CASSQWDRANTGELFF.

This sequence joins TRBV5-1 and TRBJ2-2; 9 bases match TRBD2. This CDR3 comprises 16 residues. The junction had 9 bases not matched to a gene; V was cut back by 2 bases and J by 7 bases. The germline V gene encodes CDR1 SGHRS and CDR2 YFSETQ. CDR3 nucleotide sequence: TGCGCCAGCAGCTTAGATCCTAGCGGGATAGGCGGGGAGCTGTTTTTT. Its protein is CASSLDPSGIGGELFF.

CDR3 in amino acids: CASSYGQGAWEKLFF. The CDR3 DNA reads as TGTGCCAGCAGTTACGGACAGGGGGCTTGGGAAAAACTGTTTTTT. This chain links TRBV6-5 with TRBJ1-4; 11 nucleotides line up with TRBD1. With 2 bases clipped from V and 8 bases from J, the junction kept 4 bases outside the gene matches. In germline, CDR1 is MNHEY, CDR2 SVGAGI. CDR3 length equals 15 residues.

The chain is built from TRBV6-5 and TRBJ2-7, with TRBD1 matching over 9 bases. Germline CDR1 is MNHEY and CDR2 is SVGAGI. V was clipped by 7 bases and J by 0 bases; unmatched bases: 7. The CDR3 length is 15 residues. This CDR3 reads CASTAPTGGSYEQYF. The CDR3 DNA reads TGTGCCAGCACCGCACCGACAGGGGGCTCCTACGAGCAGTACTTC.

The chain carries TRBV18 and TRBJ2-2, with TRBD2 identical over 11 bases. Germline CDR1 KGHSH, CDR2 LQKENI. CDR3 length: 17 amino acids. The V segment lost 4 bases and the J segment 0 bases; nucleotides outside the gene matches: 4. The CDR3 sequence: CASSRVAGGPNTGELFF. The CDR3 DNA is TGTGCCAGCTCACGCGTAGCGGGAGGGCCGAACACCGGGGAGCTGTTTTTT.

V gene TRBV5-1 combines with J gene TRBJ1-1; the D is unclear. The CDR3 has 13 residues. Germline V gene sequence: CDR1 SGHRS, CDR2 YFSETQ. Deletions cut 2 bases from V and 1 base from J, with 6 bases between. The CDR3 DNA is TGCGCCAGCAGCTTCCCCGGGAACACTGAAGCTTTCTTT. Its translation is CASSFPGNTEAFF.

This rearrangement joins TRBV10-3 to TRBJ2-1, with TRBD1 matching 10 bases. J gave up 9 bases and V 6 bases, and 5 bases lay outside the gene matches. Looked up from germline, CDR1 is ENHRY and CDR2 is SYGVKD. There are 13 residues in the CDR3. The CDR3 DNA reads as TGTGCCATCAGGGACAGGGGGAATTCTGAGCAGTTCTTC. Protein sequence: CAIRDRGNSEQFF.

The rearrangement links TRBV10-2 to TRBJ1-2; TRBD1 matches at 8 bases. J lost 3 bases, V lost 6 bases, and 0 bases had no gene match. The CDR3 is 12 amino acids. Germline-derived CDR1 and CDR2 are WSHSY and SAAADI. The CDR3 here is CASRDRDYGYTF. The CDR3 nucleotides are TGCGCCAGCAGGGACAGGGACTATGGCTACACCTTC.

The chain employs TRBV2 and TRBJ1-5; 8 bases agree with TRBD1. Germline values: CDR1 SNHLY, CDR2 FYNNEI. Trimming removed 6 bases from V and 4 bases from J; junction bases left unmatched: 8. The CDR3 sequence is 15 residues long. CDR3: CASREDRAANQPQHF. Here the CDR3 DNA reads TGTGCCAGCAGGGAGGACAGGGCGGCAAATCAGCCCCAGCATTTT.

V gene TRBV19 combines with J gene TRBJ2-5; no reliable D call. V shed 4 bases and J shed 5 bases, with 8 bases lying between them. This CDR3 region has 12 residues. Germline V lookup: CDR1 LNHDA, CDR2 SQIVND (reference sequence). The CDR3 DNA follows: TGTGCCAGTAGTAATCTCCCCGAGACCCAGTACTTC. Residues: CASSNLPETQYF. Full variable domain (remainder filled in from reference TRBV19 and TRBJ2-5): DGGITQSPKYLFRKEGQNVTLSCEQNLNHDAMYWYRQDPGQGLRLIYYSQIVNDFQKGDIAEGYSVSREKKESFPLTVTSAQKNPTAFYLCASSNLPETQYFGPGTRLLVL.

The gene calls are TRBV5-1 and TRBJ1-6; TRBD1 matches at 9 bases. The CDR3 contains 20 residues. Germline CDR1 and CDR2: SGHRS and YFSETQ. The junction had 11 bases not matched to a gene; V was cut back by 1 base and J by 0 bases. The CDR3 sequence: CASSLHLPGQGASYNSPLHF. The CDR3 DNA reads as TGCGCCAGCAGCTTGCACCTTCCGGGACAGGGTGCCTCCTATAATTCACCCCTCCACTTT.

This chain joins TRBV7-9 and TRBJ1-4; D is uncertain. The CDR3 loop spans 11 amino acids. Trimming cost V 5 bases and J 8 bases, with 6 bases left between them. Germline CDR1 SEHNR, CDR2 FQNEAQ (reference sequence). The CDR3 DNA is TGTGCCAGCAGCGCAAGCGAAAAACTGTTTTTT. It codes for CASSASEKLFF.

The chain carries TRBV9 and TRBJ1-2; TRBD1 might be the D (6 bases). Per the germline V gene, CDR1 is SGDLS and CDR2 is YYNGEE. The germline V and J ends were trimmed by 5 bases and 4 bases, with 15 bases remaining between them. The CDR3 is 14 residues long. The CDR3 region is CASSPGQTSYGYTF. Here the CDR3 DNA reads TGTGCCAGCAGTCCCGGACAGACCTCCTATGGCTACACCTTC.

The chain uses TRBV11-2 and TRBJ2-1; possible D gene TRBD1, 5 bases. CDR3 size: 15 residues. Trimming left V 2 bases short and J 1 base short, with 9 bases between. Germline-derived CDR1 and CDR2 are SGHAT and FQNNGV. CDR3 bases: TGTGCCAGCAGCTTACTGGGGCCTTCCTACAATGAGCAGTTCTTC. Protein sequence: CASSLLGPSYNEQFF.

The V call is TRBV6-1, the J call TRBJ2-7; 11 nucleotides align to TRBD2. This CDR3 comprises 17 residues. V dropped 1 base and J dropped 4; count of bases not matched to a gene: 9. Germline lookup yields CDR1 MNHNS and CDR2 SASEGT. In DNA form, the CDR3 reads TGTGCCAGCAGTGAAGGTTTAGCGGGAGGGGTCGAGTACGAGCAGTACTTC. The encoded protein is CASSEGLAGGVEYEQYF.

This rearrangement joins TRBV2 to TRBJ2-3; D is unresolved. V lost 6 bases and J 2 bases, leaving 9 bases between the germline ends. Germline CDR1 is SNHLY and CDR2 is FYNNEI. There are 13 residues in the CDR3. CDR3 amino acids: CASSPGYTDTQYF. CDR3 sequence (DNA): TGTGCCAGCAGCCCAGGTTACACAGATACGCAGTATTTT.

The rearrangement links TRBV18 to TRBJ1-1; D remains ambiguous. Germline V gives CDR1 KGHSH, CDR2 LQKENI. Between the trimmed V and J ends, which lost 4 bases and 2 bases, there was a span of 8 bases. The CDR3 runs to 13 residues. The CDR3 reads CASSLGVNTEAFF. The CDR3, as DNA: TGTGCCAGCTCACTCGGGGTAAACACTGAAGCTTTCTTT.

This clone was recorded once. This chain links TRBV13 with TRBJ1-2; 10 bases are shared with TRBD1. V lost 6 bases to trimming and J lost 6 bases; unmatched junction nucleotides: 7. In germline, CDR1 is PRHDT, CDR2 FYEKMQ (reference sequence). There are 14 residues in the CDR3. This CDR3 reads CASRYGTGENGYTF. CDR3 in DNA: TGTGCCAGCAGGTACGGGACAGGGGAAAATGGCTACACCTTC.

V and J are TRBV7-9 and TRBJ2-3, with no clear D. V was shortened by 5 bases and J by 2 bases, with 14 bases between the two germline ends. In germline, CDR1 is SEHNR, CDR2 FQNEAQ (reference sequence). The CDR3 loop spans 15 amino acids. The CDR3, as DNA: TGTGCCAGCAGCCGCGCTGGGTACTACACAGATACGCAGTATTTT. Protein: CASSRAGYYTDTQYF.

This clone was observed a few times. The genes are TRBV14 and TRBJ2-7; TRBD2 aligns across 7 bases. Germline trimming cut 1 base from V and 0 bases from J; bases unmatched to any gene: 9. CDR1 and CDR2 (germline): SGHDN, FVKESK. This CDR3 has 17 residues. The CDR3 region is CASSQGWTGGRSYEQYF. The CDR3 DNA reads TGTGCCAGCAGCCAAGGTTGGACGGGGGGACGCTCCTACGAGCAGTACTTC. Using reference TRBV14 and TRBJ2-7 for the parts outside the CDR3, the full variable domain is EAGVTQFPSHSVIEKGQTVTLRCDPISGHDNLYWYRRVMGKEIKFLLHFVKESKQDESGMPNNRFLAERTGGTYSTLKVQPAELEDSGVYFCASSQGWTGGRSYEQYFGPGTRLTVT.

The chain combines TRBV28 with TRBJ2-7, with 7 bases aligning to TRBD1. In germline, CDR1 is MDHEN, CDR2 SYDVKM. V gave up 5 bases and J gave up 2 bases; unmatched junction bases: 9. The CDR3 is 15 amino acids. CDR3 loop: CASSRQPGQPYEQYF. In nucleotides, the CDR3 is TGTGCCAGCAGTCGCCAACCGGGACAGCCCTACGAGCAGTACTTC.

The chain uses TRBV4-3 and TRBJ2-7; a possible D gene is TRBD1 (5 bases). The V end was cut by 1 base, the J end by 7 bases, with 14 bases between. The CDR3 runs 14 residues. In germline, CDR1 is LGHNA, CDR2 YSLEER. The CDR3 loop is CASSQGRAPREQYF. The CDR3 DNA reads TGCGCCAGCAGCCAAGGCAGGGCCCCCCGGGAGCAGTACTTC.

The CDR3 nucleotides read TGTGCCAGCAGCCCGGGACAGGGGGAGCATCAGCCCCAGCATTTT. Residues: CASSPGQGEHQPQHF. This chain uses TRBV6-1 with TRBJ1-5; 11 bases map to TRBD1. The CDR3 contains 15 residues. The germline V gene encodes CDR1 MNHNS and CDR2 SASEGT. V lost 6 bases to trimming and J lost 5 bases; unmatched junction nucleotides: 6.

V is TRBV5-1 and J is TRBJ1-2; tentatively, D is TRBD1 (5 bases). V was shortened by 0 bases and J by 4 bases, with 10 bases between the two germline ends. Germline loops: CDR1 SGHRS, CDR2 YFSETQ. CDR3 size: 14 residues. CDR3 DNA: TGCGCCAGCAGCTTGGAAGTAGGGGCCTATGGCTACACCTTC. Amino acids: CASSLEVGAYGYTF.

The chain has TRBV9 and TRBJ2-7; 12 bases align to TRBD2. The CDR3 runs to 15 residues. After removal of 0 bases from V and 5 bases from J, the junction contained 3 bases not matched to a gene. In germline, CDR1 is SGDLS, CDR2 YYNGEE. The CDR3 sequence: CASSVELAGGDEQYF. CDR3 DNA: TGTGCCAGCAGCGTAGAGCTAGCGGGGGGGGACGAGCAGTACTTC. The variable domain in full, with the rest retrieved from reference TRBV9 and TRBJ2-7, is DSGVTQTPKHLITATGQRVTLRCSPRSGDLSVYWYQQSLDQGLQFLIQYYNGEERAKGNILERFSAQQFPDLHSELNLSSLELGDSALYFCASSVELAGGDEQYFGPGTRLTVT.